The 21 T cell receptor beta chains below were found in one sample sequenced in a study of blood T cell repertoires in COVID-19. Profiling relied on immunoSEQ multiplex PCR, and the TCRdb table lists in-frame clones only, not all of them. The sample lists about 200,000 clones; approximately 86% were seen once. Input material: peripheral blood. Source of these receptors: a middle-aged man with acute or convalescent COVID-19.

Concerning this clone: Other DNA sequences from this sample encode an identical CDR3 as well. The V call is TRBV5-4, the J call TRBJ2-2; tentative D call: TRBD2 (7 bases). The CDR3 extends over 16 amino acids. The germline V gene has CDR1 SGHNT and CDR2 YYREEE (reference sequence). V lost 3 bases and J 1 base, leaving 13 bases between the germline ends. The CDR3 sequence: CASSSEGGENTGELFF. In nucleotides, the CDR3 is TGTGCCAGCAGCTCCGAGGGGGGGGAGAACACCGGGGAGCTGTTTTTT.

This clone was seen only once. The chain recombines TRBV19 with TRBJ1-5; D is possibly TRBD1 (5 bases). CDR1 and CDR2 (germline): LNHDA, SQIVND (reference sequence). Trimming removed 6 bases from V and 5 bases from J, with 17 bases in between. The CDR3 runs 15 residues. Written as DNA, the CDR3 is TGTGCCAGTAGCCTGACGGGGGGGGAATATCAGCCCCAGCATTTT. It translates to CASSLTGGEYQPQHF.

V and J are TRBV28 and TRBJ2-7; 7 nucleotides match TRBD1. The CDR3 sequence is 13 residues long. V shed 7 bases and J 6 bases; nucleotides not matched to a gene: 9. Germline V CDR1 and CDR2: MDHEN, SYDVKM. CDR3 sequence: CASMRGTVGEQYF. DNA for the CDR3: TGTGCCAGCATGAGGGGGACAGTCGGCGAGCAGTACTTC.

The chain has TRBV7-2 and TRBJ2-3; 7 nucleotides align to TRBD2. V trimming: 1 base; J trimming: 1 base; junction bases outside the gene matches: 2. Germline V gene sequence: CDR1 SGHTA, CDR2 FQGNSA. This CDR3 region has 15 residues. The chain's CDR3 is CASSLGLAGTDTQYF. In DNA, the CDR3 is TGTGCCAGCAGCTTAGGGCTAGCGGGCACAGATACGCAGTATTTT.

CDR3 sequence (DNA): TGTGCCAGTAGTATAGTGGCAGGGAATCAGCCCCAGCATTTT. This gives the protein CASSIVAGNQPQHF. V usage is TRBV19 and J usage is TRBJ1-5, with D maybe TRBD1 (5 bases). Trimming took 1 base from V and 4 from J, leaving 8 bases between them. CDR1 and CDR2 (germline): LNHDA, SQIVND (reference sequence). The CDR3 has 14 residues.

The chain carries TRBV11-2 and TRBJ2-1; TRBD2 agrees at 12 bases. V was pared by 2 bases and J by 2 bases, with 7 bases of the junction left unmatched. CDR1 is SGHAT, CDR2 FQNNGV, per germline. The CDR3 contains 18 residues. Here the CDR3 reads CASSLSLAGGKAYNEQFF. In DNA form, the CDR3 reads TGTGCCAGCAGCTTAAGCCTAGCGGGAGGGAAGGCCTACAATGAGCAGTTCTTC.

The V call is TRBV28, the J call TRBJ1-2; 7 nucleotides align to TRBD1. Germline V gene lookup returns CDR1 MDHEN and CDR2 SYDVKM. The V and J ends lost 1 base and 6 bases, in that order; junction bases with no gene match: 5. CDR3 size: 14 residues. As DNA, the CDR3 is TGTGCCAGCAGTTTATCCAGGGGGTATGATGGCTACACCTTC. This sequence encodes CASSLSRGYDGYTF.

The chain links TRBV25-1 to TRBJ2-7, with 8 bases fitting TRBD2. The length of the CDR3 is 18 residues. J was trimmed by 5 bases and V by 3 bases; bases with no gene match: 18. The V gene's germline CDR1 is MGHDK and CDR2 SYGVNS. CDR3 coding DNA: TGTGCCAGCAGTGATCCCACTACGAGAGGAGCGGGAGACAACGAGCAGTACTTC. This codes for CASSDPTTRGAGDNEQYF.

V usage is TRBV6-1 and J usage is TRBJ1-1; D remains unclear. This CDR3 is 16 amino acids long. The germline gives CDR1 MNHNS, CDR2 SASEGT. The V gene lost 2 bases and the J gene lost 2 bases, with 15 bases spanning the gap. The CDR3 coding sequence is TGTGCCAGCAGTGAACCTCGGGGAACGGGAAACACTGAAGCTTTCTTT. Its translation is CASSEPRGTGNTEAFF.

The chain employs TRBV20-1 and TRBJ2-1, with 9 bases fitting TRBD2. The J segment lost 5 bases and the V segment lost 3 bases, leaving 8 bases of the junction unmatched. The CDR3 contains 15 residues. CDR1 and CDR2 (germline): DFQATT, SNEGSKA (reference sequence). The CDR3 reads CSASVSSGKNNEQFF. CDR3 in DNA: TGCAGTGCTAGTGTGTCTAGCGGGAAAAACAATGAGCAGTTCTTC.

The chain employs TRBV28 and TRBJ1-6, with 7 bases that match TRBD1. The V segment lost 5 bases and the J segment 5 bases; nucleotides outside the gene matches: 6. The CDR3 runs to 15 residues. Germline values: CDR1 MDHEN, CDR2 SYDVKM. CDR3 sequence reads: CASSPAGTDNSPLHF. In nucleotides, the CDR3 is TGTGCCAGCAGTCCCGCCGGGACAGATAATTCACCCCTCCACTTT.

The chain is built from TRBV6-6 and TRBJ1-3; D unclear. Germline lookup yields CDR1 MNHNY and CDR2 SVGAGI (reference sequence). The ends were cut back, 5 bases at V and 4 bases at J, with 12 bases in the middle. The CDR3 is 14 amino acids. The CDR3 DNA sequence: TGTGCCAGCAGTCCCCCGCCCCGGGGAAACACCATATATTTT. It codes for CASSPPPRGNTIYF.

This clone has only one observation. V gene TRBV7-9 combines with J gene TRBJ1-6; D call uncertain. V lost 4 bases and J 0 bases, leaving 10 bases between the germline ends. The CDR3 covers 16 residues. Germline loops: CDR1 SEHNR, CDR2 FQNEAQ (reference sequence). The CDR3 sequence is CASSSLLSSYNSPLHF. The CDR3 DNA follows: TGTGCCAGCAGCTCTTTATTGAGCTCCTATAATTCACCCCTCCACTTT.

The rearrangement uses TRBV20-1 and TRBJ2-1; 8 positions match TRBD2. Germline values: CDR1 DFQATT, CDR2 SNEGSKA (reference sequence). J gave up 5 bases and V 3 bases, and 3 bases lay outside the gene matches. The CDR3 sequence is 13 residues long. CDR3 sequence (DNA): TGCAGTGCTAGTCGGGGGGGGGACAATGAGCAGTTCTTC. It codes for CSASRGGDNEQFF.

This chain joins TRBV7-2 and TRBJ2-1; TRBD2 is a possible D gene (6 bases). Looked up from germline, CDR1 is SGHTA and CDR2 is FQGNSA. This CDR3 has 15 amino acids. The V end lost 5 bases, the J end lost 0 bases, and 11 bases lay between the germline ends. For the CDR3, the DNA is TGTGCCAGCAGCGAGGCGGACTACTCCTACAATGAGCAGTTCTTC. Amino acid sequence: CASSEADYSYNEQFF.

The chain is built from TRBV7-2 and TRBJ2-3; weak D call: TRBD2 (6 bases). The length of the CDR3 is 17 residues. With 4 bases removed from V and 4 bases from J, the gap between germline ends came to 21 bases. CDR1 is SGHTA and CDR2 is FQGNSA in the germline V gene. CDR3 bases: TGTGCCAGCAGCTCCACAGTGTGGAGGGCCGTCGCAGATACGCAGTATTTT. It encodes CASSSTVWRAVADTQYF.

The J gene is TRBJ1-4, the V gene TRBV19; 7 bases fit TRBD1. Germline values: CDR1 LNHDA, CDR2 SQIVND (reference sequence). The CDR3 totals 19 residues. Unmatched junction bases numbered 16, after V lost 1 base and J lost 5 bases. CDR3 in amino acids: CASSIAPPHTGAKNEKLFF. The CDR3 DNA reads TGTGCCAGTAGTATAGCCCCGCCGCACACAGGGGCGAAAAATGAAAAACTGTTTTTT. The variable domain in full, completed from reference TRBV19 and TRBJ1-4, reads DGGITQSPKYLFRKEGQNVTLSCEQNLNHDAMYWYRQDPGQGLRLIYYSQIVNDFQKGDIAEGYSVSREKKESFPLTVTSAQKNPTAFYLCASSIAPPHTGAKNEKLFFGSGTQLSVL.

V gene TRBV13 combines with J gene TRBJ1-3; D remains ambiguous. Deletions cut 5 bases from V and 2 bases from J, with 16 bases between. The CDR3 loop spans 16 amino acids. The germline CDR1 and CDR2 sequences are PRHDT and FYEKMQ (reference sequence). The chain's CDR3 is CASSPALQAPGNTIYF. CDR3 DNA: TGTGCCAGCAGCCCAGCCCTCCAGGCCCCTGGAAACACCATATATTTT. Filled out from reference TRBV13 and TRBJ1-3, the complete variable domain reads AAGVIQSPRHLIKEKRETATLKCYPIPRHDTVYWYQQGPGQDPQFLISFYEKMQSDKGSIPDRFSAQQFSDYHSELNMSSLELGDSALYFCASSPALQAPGNTIYFGEGSWLTVV.

The chain employs TRBV7-9 and TRBJ2-7; no definite D call. The V gene's germline CDR1 is SEHNR and CDR2 FQNEAQ (reference sequence). This CDR3 spans 14 amino acids. V lost 4 bases to trimming and J lost 0 bases, with 10 bases between them. The DNA of the CDR3 is TGTGCCAGCAGCTCCAACCCGGGCTCCTACGAGCAGTACTTC. Translation: CASSSNPGSYEQYF.

This clone came up once. The rearrangement joins TRBV14 to TRBJ1-6; 10 bases match TRBD1. Trimming cost V 6 bases and J 9 bases; bases outside gene matches: 8. This CDR3 spans 15 amino acids. Per germline, CDR1 SGHDN and CDR2 FVKESK. CDR3 DNA sequence: TGTGCCAGCAGTGCACCCGGGACAGGGGTTTCACCCCTCCACTTT. It codes for CASSAPGTGVSPLHF.

The chain has TRBV4-1 and TRBJ2-1; 7 positions match TRBD2. V lost 1 base to trimming and J lost 9 bases; unmatched junction nucleotides: 9. This CDR3 is built from 15 residues. Germline CDR1 reads MGHRA; CDR2 reads YSYEKL. CDR3 sequence: CASSQAAGAASEQFF. The DNA of the CDR3 is TGCGCCAGCAGCCAAGCGGCGGGAGCAGCTAGTGAGCAGTTCTTC.